This TCR beta chain was obtained from a study of T cell changes during pregnancy in multiple sclerosis. Profiled with immunoSEQ multiplex PCR; TCRdb holds only in-frame clones, not every one. Of around 66,000 clones listed, roughly 89% are singletons. The germline V gene has CDR1 MGHDK and CDR2 SYGVNS. V gave up 1 base and J gave up 8 bases, with 9 bases separating them. The length of the CDR3 is 12 residues. The sample consisted of peripheral blood, taken after pregnancy. This TCR was sampled from a female donor in good health, enrolled as a control in a pregnancy study. This chain joins TRBV25-1 and TRBJ2-7; no reliable D call. The CDR3 DNA is TGTGCCAGCAGTGAATCGGTAAATAAGCAGTACTTC. Protein product: CASSESVNKQYF.